One sample yielded the 5 T cell receptor beta chains listed below, sequenced in a study of T cell responses to AZD1222 COVID-19 vaccine. Profiling relied on immunoSEQ multiplex PCR, and the TCRdb table lists in-frame clones only, not all of them. The table has roughly 150,000 clones, 80% to 95% seen once. Sequenced material: peripheral blood, taken on day 0 of AZD1222 vaccination. The source is an adult in good health.

V gene TRBV7-9 combines with J gene TRBJ1-5; D perhaps matches TRBD1 (5 bases). CDR3 size: 13 residues. V lost 5 bases, J lost 1 base, and 6 bases lay in between. Germline CDR1 SEHNR, CDR2 FQNEAQ (reference sequence). CDR3 residues: CASSRGSNQPQHF. DNA of the CDR3: TGTGCCAGCAGCCGGGGGAGCAATCAGCCCCAGCATTTT.

This rearrangement joins TRBV6-5 to TRBJ1-5; TRBD1 matches at 7 bases. The CDR3 length is 15 residues. The J segment lost 4 bases and the V segment lost 8 bases, leaving 11 bases of the junction unmatched. Germline V gene sequence: CDR1 MNHEY, CDR2 SVGAGI. The DNA of the CDR3 is TGTGCCAGCCGCCCGGACAGGTGGTTAAATCAGCCCCAGCATTTT. Protein sequence: CASRPDRWLNQPQHF.

The chain couples TRBV2 to TRBJ1-2; 9 nucleotides align to TRBD1. This CDR3 is built from 14 residues. CDR1 is SNHLY, CDR2 FYNNEI, per germline. The junction had 3 bases not matched to a gene; V was cut back by 0 bases and J by 7 bases. Here the CDR3 DNA reads TGTGCCAGCAGTGAAGCCGGGACAGGGTCTGGCTACACCTTC. This sequence encodes CASSEAGTGSGYTF.

The chain links TRBV7-9 to TRBJ2-1; TRBD1 matches 8 bases. Germline CDR1 SEHNR, CDR2 FQNEAQ (reference sequence). The CDR3 runs 17 residues. V was pared by 0 bases and J by 8 bases, with 12 bases of the junction left unmatched. CDR3 sequence: CASSLALTGEKRDEQFF. The CDR3 DNA follows: TGTGCCAGCAGCTTAGCGTTGACAGGGGAGAAACGGGATGAGCAGTTCTTC.

V is TRBV12-3 or TRBV12-4 and J is TRBJ1-5; maybe TRBD1 (5 bases). V was trimmed by 4 bases and J by 7 bases, leaving 11 bases between them. The CDR3 is 13 residues long. CDR3 loop: CASSSGPGQPQHF. As DNA, the CDR3 is TGTGCCAGCAGTTCAGGGCCGGGGCAGCCCCAGCATTTT.